The sequence of this TCR beta chain was determined in a study of identical twins. Broader study findings: Without tracking the same donors, conclusions rested on cross-sectional statistical analysis. Zero-insertion results could be subject to partial confounding by invariant MAIT and iNKT cells. The abundant beta clonotypes from cord blood had fewer insertions, and memory repertoires had none of this.

cDNA carried unique molecular identifiers, and a universal primer site was added by template switching. Via MiXCR, TCRdb re-called the 5' RACE reads, giving one row per CDR3 protein. The data show 1.5 million or so distinct CDR3 sequences, with less than 40% seen just once and 0.27% held by the top ten. Points on this clonotype: The antigen is unknown.

V lost 5 bases and J lost 0, with 11 bases in between. The CDR3 extends over 13 amino acids. Germline CDR1 DFQATT, CDR2 SNEGSKA (reference sequence). The TCR originated in a newborn girl in good health. Material: cord blood. The genes are TRBV20-1 and TRBJ2-7; no clear D gene. DNA for the CDR3: TGCAGTGCTTCCAATGGCGGCTCCTACGAGCAGTACTTC. Translating gives CSASNGGSYEQYF.